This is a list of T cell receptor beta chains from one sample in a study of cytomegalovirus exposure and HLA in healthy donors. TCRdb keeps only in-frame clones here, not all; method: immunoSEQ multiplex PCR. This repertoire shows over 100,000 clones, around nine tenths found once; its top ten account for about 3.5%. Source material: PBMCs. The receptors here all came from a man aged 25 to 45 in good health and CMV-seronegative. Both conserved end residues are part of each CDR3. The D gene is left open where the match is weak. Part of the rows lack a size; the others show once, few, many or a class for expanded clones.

TGTGCCAGCTCATCTCCAGGCCCAAGCACCGGGGAGCTGTTTTTT CASSSPGPSTGELFF - 15 TRBV18 - TRBJ2-2
TGTGCCAGCACCATATGGAGGATGGTGGATACGCAGTATTTT CASTIWRMVDTQYF - 14 TRBV7-2 - TRBJ2-3
TGTGCCAGCAGCTTAATGCGGACAACAGATACGCAGTATTTT CASSLMRTTDTQYF - 14 TRBV7-9 - TRBJ2-3
TGCGCCAGCAGCTTGGAGGGGGACGGCTACACCTTC CASSLEGDGYTF - 12 TRBV5-1 - TRBJ1-2
TGCAGCGTGACCCCCGCCGCGGGGGGGCAAGTTTTGTGGCAGTTCTTC CSVTPAAGGQVLWQFF TRBD2 16 TRBV29-1 once TRBJ2-1
TGTGCCAGCAGACGGGCAGGGCTTGGTGAAGCTTTCTTT CASRRAGLGEAFF - 13 TRBV6-5 - TRBJ1-1
TGTGCCAGCAGCCACCTTAGAGGCAATCAGCCCCAGCATTTT CASSHLRGNQPQHF - 14 TRBV7-9 - TRBJ1-5
TGCGCCAGCAGCTTGGGTCCGACTAGCGGGGGCACAGATACGCAGTATTTT CASSLGPTSGGTDTQYF TRBD2 17 TRBV5-1 - TRBJ2-3
TGTGCCAGCAGCACCTATAGCCCACCCACAGATACGCAGTATTTT CASSTYSPPTDTQYF - 15 TRBV7-8 - TRBJ2-3
TGTGCCAGCAGCCAAGACCCAGGGTATGCGGATGGCTACACCTTC CASSQDPGYADGYTF - 15 TRBV4-2 - TRBJ1-2
TGTGCCAGCTCCCTCTCGGGACAGGGAGGGACTGAAGCTTTCTTT CASSLSGQGGTEAFF TRBD1 15 TRBV18 - TRBJ1-1
TGTGCCAGCAGCCTCTTGGGCACACGAGCCTACGAGCAGTACTTC CASSLLGTRAYEQYF - 15 TRBV14 - TRBJ2-7
TGTGCCAGCAGCTCACGGGACAGAGCGAACACCGGGGAGCTGTTTTTT CASSSRDRANTGELFF TRBD1 16 TRBV7-8 - TRBJ2-2
TGTGCCAGCAGTACCCCGGCAGGGGGCTCCTACGAGCAGTACTTC CASSTPAGGSYEQYF TRBD1 15 TRBV28 - TRBJ2-7
TGTGCCAGCGGTCAAGGGGAGGGGACTGAAGCTTTCTTT CASGQGEGTEAFF - 13 TRBV6-5 - TRBJ1-1
TGTGCCAGCTCCCCGGGACAGGAAAACACCATATATTTT CASSPGQENTIYF TRBD1 13 TRBV18 once TRBJ1-3
TGTGCCAGCAGGCCGGGACAGGGGGACTATGGCTACACCTTC CASRPGQGDYGYTF TRBD1 14 TRBV6-1 - TRBJ1-2
TGCGCCAGCAGCTTGGTGGGACAGGGTTACGAGCAGTACTTC CASSLVGQGYEQYF TRBD1 14 TRBV5-1 - TRBJ2-7
TGTGCCAGCAGCTTAGTTGGCCCCACCGGGGAGCTGTTTTTT CASSLVGPTGELFF - 14 TRBV11-2 once TRBJ2-2
TGTGCCAGCAGTGACACGCAACCAACTAATGAAAAACTGTTTTTT CASSDTQPTNEKLFF - 15 TRBV27 - TRBJ1-4
TGTGCCAGCAGCTTGGTGGGGGCTAGTGCTGAAGCTTTCTTT CASSLVGASAEAFF - 14 TRBV5-8 - TRBJ1-1
TGTGCCAGCAGCCGAGTTAGGGTCGCGGGCACTGAAGCTTTCTTT CASSRVRVAGTEAFF - 15 TRBV5-5 once TRBJ1-1
TGTGCCAGCAGCCCTAGCCCGACAGGGGGCAGTGGCTACACCTTC CASSPSPTGGSGYTF TRBD1 15 TRBV9 - TRBJ1-2
TGCAGCGCCGGGACCCAGGGCGTGGGAGGGTTCGAGCAGTACTTC CSAGTQGVGGFEQYF TRBD2 15 TRBV29-1 once TRBJ2-7
TGTGCCAGCAGTTCCTTAGCGGGGGCCAGATACGAGCAGTACTTC CASSSLAGARYEQYF TRBD2 15 TRBV27 - TRBJ2-7
TGCAGCGCAACGGGACTAGCAAATGAGCAGTTCTTC CSATGLANEQFF TRBD2 12 TRBV29-1 - TRBJ2-1
TGTGCCAGCAGCCTGGGACAGCCAGACTATGGCTACACCTTC CASSLGQPDYGYTF TRBD1 14 TRBV5-6 - TRBJ1-2
TGTGCCAGCAGCCCCAGACAGTACACCGGGGAGCTGTTTTTT CASSPRQYTGELFF - 14 TRBV7-9 - TRBJ2-2
TGTGCCACCAGCAGTGGGGCCCTCAATGAGCAGTTCTTC CATSSGALNEQFF - 13 TRBV15 - TRBJ2-1
TGTGCCAGCAGCGGAGGACTCTTGAACACTGAAGCTTTCTTT CASSGGLLNTEAFF - 14 TRBV9 few TRBJ1-1
TGTGCCAGTACCGTGGGGACAGCACTCGGCAATGAGCAGTTCTTC CASTVGTALGNEQFF TRBD1 15 TRBV19 - TRBJ2-1
TGTGCCAGCAGTCTGAGGACAGGTATGAACACTGAAGCTTTCTTT CASSLRTGMNTEAFF TRBD1 15 TRBV28 - TRBJ1-1
TGTGCCAGTCTTGGGGGGGCCTTAAGCACCATATATTTT CASLGGALSTIYF - 13 TRBV7-2 - TRBJ1-3
TGCGCCAGCAGTAATACAGGGTCAAGGGAAAAACTGTTTTTT CASSNTGSREKLFF - 14 TRBV5-1 - TRBJ1-4
TGTGCCAGCAGTAAAACAGGGGCCGGGAACACTGAAGCTTTCTTT CASSKTGAGNTEAFF TRBD1 15 TRBV28 - TRBJ1-1
TGTGCCAGCAGTCCACTGGGCAGCTACGAGCAGTACTTC CASSPLGSYEQYF - 13 TRBV6-6 - TRBJ2-7
TGTGCCAGCAGTGTTCGACAGCAAGAGACCCAGTACTTC CASSVRQQETQYF - 13 TRBV2 - TRBJ2-5
TGTGCCAGTAGTCTCGACAGGATCACTAACTATGGCTACACCTTC CASSLDRITNYGYTF - 15 TRBV19 - TRBJ1-2
TGTGCCAGCAGCTCGGACAGGGCAGCTGGGTATTCACCCCTCCACTTT CASSSDRAAGYSPLHF TRBD1 16 TRBV11-3 - TRBJ1-6
TGTGCCAGCAGCTTTGCGGGGGCTGACACCATATATTTT CASSFAGADTIYF - 13 TRBV7-2 - TRBJ1-3
TGTGCCAGCAGTTACGGGGGGACTCTTCAAGAGACCCAGTACTTC CASSYGGTLQETQYF - 15 TRBV6-6 - TRBJ2-5
TGTGCCAGCAGTAGCCAGGGGGCGGATGCAGATACGCAGTATTTT CASSSQGADADTQYF TRBD1 15 TRBV28 - TRBJ2-3
TGTGCCAGCATGCCACAGGGGGAGGCCTACGAGCAGTACTTC CASMPQGEAYEQYF TRBD1 14 TRBV28 - TRBJ2-7
TGTGCCAGCAGCCCACAGACAAAAATCTATGGCTACACCTTC CASSPQTKIYGYTF - 14 TRBV7-9 - TRBJ1-2
TGTGCCAGCAGCACGGGACAGGGTAATGAAAAACTGTTTTTT CASSTGQGNEKLFF TRBD1 14 TRBV9 - TRBJ1-4
TGTGCCAGCAGGGAGGACCCCGGGGGCTACACCTTC CASREDPGGYTF - 12 TRBV6-1 - TRBJ1-2
TGTGCCAGCAGATGGGGGCAGGGACCTTCCTACGAGCAGTACTTC CASRWGQGPSYEQYF - 15 TRBV7-8 - TRBJ2-7
TGTGCCAGCAGCCTCGCGATAGATCGTTATGGCTACACCTTC CASSLAIDRYGYTF - 14 TRBV11-2 - TRBJ1-2
TGCACCCCCGGCACTGAAGCTTTCTTT CTPGTEAFF - 9 TRBV20-1 - TRBJ1-1
TGTGCCAGCAGGACAGGGGGGAACAATCAGCCCCAGCATTTT CASRTGGNNQPQHF TRBD1 14 TRBV6-5 - TRBJ1-5
TGTGCCAGCAGTTACGACACAGGGTTAGGGTCTTGGAGGTATTTT CASSYDTGLGSWRYF - 15 TRBV6-6 - TRBJ2-3
TGTGCCAGCAGTACCCCGGGACACGCGCCCTACGAGCAGTACTTC CASSTPGHAPYEQYF - 15 TRBV28 - TRBJ2-7
TGTGCCAGCAGTCCCGAGGGGGGGCTAGGCACTGAAGCTTTCTTT CASSPEGGLGTEAFF - 15 TRBV6-1 once TRBJ1-1
TGTGCCAGCAGCCCCCGGGACAGCCCTGAATACGAGCAGTACTTC CASSPRDSPEYEQYF TRBD1 15 TRBV9 - TRBJ2-7
TGTGCCAGCAGCTTGGGGGCCGAGACCCAGTACTTC CASSLGAETQYF - 12 TRBV5-4 - TRBJ2-5
TGTGCCATGTCGGAAGAAGGGGACACTGAAGCTTTCTTT CAMSEEGDTEAFF - 13 TRBV10-3 - TRBJ1-1
TGCGCCAGCAGCGGAAGGGCGCTGAAGGGGACTGAAGCTTTCTTT CASSGRALKGTEAFF - 15 TRBV5-1 - TRBJ1-1
TGTGCCAGCAGTCTCACGAGCCCCTACAATGAGCAGTTCTTC CASSLTSPYNEQFF - 14 TRBV27 - TRBJ2-1